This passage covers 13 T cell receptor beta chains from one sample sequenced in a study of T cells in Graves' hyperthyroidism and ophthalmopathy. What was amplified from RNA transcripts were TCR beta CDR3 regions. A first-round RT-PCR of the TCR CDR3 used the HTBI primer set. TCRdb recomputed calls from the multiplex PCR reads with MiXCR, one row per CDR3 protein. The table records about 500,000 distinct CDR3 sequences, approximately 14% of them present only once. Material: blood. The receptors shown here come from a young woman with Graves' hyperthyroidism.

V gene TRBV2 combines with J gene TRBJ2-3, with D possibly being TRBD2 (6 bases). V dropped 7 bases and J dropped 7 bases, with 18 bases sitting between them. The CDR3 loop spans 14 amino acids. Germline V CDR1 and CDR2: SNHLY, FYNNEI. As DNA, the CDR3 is TGTGCCAGCAATCTCAGGCTACTAGCAAATACGCAGTATTTT. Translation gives CASNLRLLANTQYF.

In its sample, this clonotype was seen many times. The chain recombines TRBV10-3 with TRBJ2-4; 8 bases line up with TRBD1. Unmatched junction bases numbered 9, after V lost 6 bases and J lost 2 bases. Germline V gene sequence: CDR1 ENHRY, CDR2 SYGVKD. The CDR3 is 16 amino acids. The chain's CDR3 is CAISPGQGGPKNIQYF. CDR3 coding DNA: TGTGCCATCAGCCCCGGACAGGGTGGGCCCAAAAACATTCAGTACTTC.

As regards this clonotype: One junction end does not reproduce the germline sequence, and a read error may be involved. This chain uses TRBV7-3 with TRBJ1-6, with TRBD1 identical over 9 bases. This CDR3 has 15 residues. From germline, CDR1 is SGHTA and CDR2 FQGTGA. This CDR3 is CACSLYGTGNSPLHF. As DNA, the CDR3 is TGTGCCTGCAGCTTATACGGGACAGGGAATTCACCCCTCCACTTT. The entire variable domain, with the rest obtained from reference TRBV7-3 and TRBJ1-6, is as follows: GAGVSQTPSNKVTEKGKYVELRCDPISGHTALYWYRQSLGQGPEFLIYFQGTGAADDSGLPNDRFFAVRPEGSVSTLKIQRTERGDSAVYLCACSLYGTGNSPLHFGNGTRLTVT.

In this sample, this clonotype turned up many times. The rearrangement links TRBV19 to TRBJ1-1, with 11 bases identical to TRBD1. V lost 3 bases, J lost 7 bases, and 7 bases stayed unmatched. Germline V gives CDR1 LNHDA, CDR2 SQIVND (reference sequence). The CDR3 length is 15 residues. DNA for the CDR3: TGTGCCAGTAGTATCGGACAGGGGGCGCAGAGTGAAGCTTTCTTT. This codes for CASSIGQGAQSEAFF.

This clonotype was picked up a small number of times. This CDR3 reads CASSIALTNYGYTF. The CDR3 DNA follows: TGTGCCAGTAGTATAGCGCTCACGAACTATGGCTACACCTTC. The gene calls are TRBV19 and TRBJ1-2; no reliable D call. CDR1 is LNHDA, CDR2 SQIVND, per germline (reference sequence). The CDR3 is 14 residues long. V lost 1 base, J lost 2 bases, and 8 bases lay in between. The whole variable domain, filled in from reference TRBV19 and TRBJ1-2, reads DGGITQSPKYLFRKEGQNVTLSCEQNLNHDAMYWYRQDPGQGLRLIYYSQIVNDFQKGDIAEGYSVSREKKESFPLTVTSAQKNPTAFYLCASSIALTNYGYTFGSGTRLTVV.

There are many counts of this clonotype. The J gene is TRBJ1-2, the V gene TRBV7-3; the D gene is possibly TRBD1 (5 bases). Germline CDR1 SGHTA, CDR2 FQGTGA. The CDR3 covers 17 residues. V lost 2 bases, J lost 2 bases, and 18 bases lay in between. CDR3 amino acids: CASSLYPTEGNNYGYTF. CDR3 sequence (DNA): TGTGCCAGCAGCTTATATCCCACAGAGGGGAACAACTATGGCTACACCTTC.

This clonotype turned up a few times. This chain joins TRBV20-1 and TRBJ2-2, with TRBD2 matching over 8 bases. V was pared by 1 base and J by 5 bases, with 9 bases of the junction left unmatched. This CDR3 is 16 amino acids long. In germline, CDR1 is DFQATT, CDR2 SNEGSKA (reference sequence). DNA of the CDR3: TGCAGTGCTAGAGCGGGGGGAAGCGGGAGAACCGGGGAGCTGTTTTTT. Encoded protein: CSARAGGSGRTGELFF.

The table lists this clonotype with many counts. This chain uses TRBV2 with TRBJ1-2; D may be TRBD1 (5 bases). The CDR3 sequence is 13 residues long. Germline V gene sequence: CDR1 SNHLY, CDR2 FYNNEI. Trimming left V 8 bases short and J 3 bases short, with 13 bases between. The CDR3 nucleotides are TGTGCCAGCCTTCAGGGTTTCGACTATGGCTACACCTTC. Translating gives CASLQGFDYGYTF.

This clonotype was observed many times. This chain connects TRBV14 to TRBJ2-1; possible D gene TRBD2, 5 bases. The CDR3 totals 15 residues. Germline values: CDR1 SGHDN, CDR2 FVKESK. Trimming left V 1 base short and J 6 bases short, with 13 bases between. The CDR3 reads CASSQVYGESNEQFF. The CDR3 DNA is TGTGCCAGCAGCCAAGTATACGGGGAGAGCAATGAGCAGTTCTTC.

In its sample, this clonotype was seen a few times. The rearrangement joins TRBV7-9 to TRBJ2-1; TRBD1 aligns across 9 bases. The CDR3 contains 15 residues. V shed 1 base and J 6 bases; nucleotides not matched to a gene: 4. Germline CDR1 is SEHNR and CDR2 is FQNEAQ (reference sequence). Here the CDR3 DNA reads TGTGCCAGCAGCTTAGACAGGGGGCAATTCAATGAGCAGTTCTTC. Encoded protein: CASSLDRGQFNEQFF.

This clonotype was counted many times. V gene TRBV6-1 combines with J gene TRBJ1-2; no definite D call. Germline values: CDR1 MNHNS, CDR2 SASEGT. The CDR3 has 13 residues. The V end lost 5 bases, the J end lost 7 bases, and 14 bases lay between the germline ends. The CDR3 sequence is CASSWTIYGGYTF. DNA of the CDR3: TGTGCCAGCAGTTGGACCATCTATGGTGGCTACACCTTC.

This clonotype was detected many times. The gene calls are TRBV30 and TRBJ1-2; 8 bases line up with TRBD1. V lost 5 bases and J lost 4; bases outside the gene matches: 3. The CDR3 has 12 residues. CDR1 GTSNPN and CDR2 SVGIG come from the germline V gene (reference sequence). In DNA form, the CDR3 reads TGTGCCTGGCAGGACAGGGTCTATGGCTACACCTTC. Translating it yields CAWQDRVYGYTF.

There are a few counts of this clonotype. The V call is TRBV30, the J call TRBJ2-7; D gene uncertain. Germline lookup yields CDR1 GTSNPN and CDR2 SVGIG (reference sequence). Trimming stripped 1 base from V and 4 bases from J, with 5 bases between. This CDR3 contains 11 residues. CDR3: CAWSAGYEQYF. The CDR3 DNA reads TGTGCCTGGAGTGCCGGTTACGAGCAGTACTTC.